This T cell receptor (beta chain) was obtained from a study of CD8 T cells in ankylosing spondylitis. Notes on the study in general: A TCR beta motif of about eight highly homologous variants appeared characteristic of ankylosing spondylitis blood. Matched synovial fluid from ankylosing spondylitis patients was reported to be enriched for disease-linked clones.

This clonotype occurred a few times. Its antigen is undetermined. The germline V gene has CDR1 SGHRS and CDR2 YFSETQ. The CDR3 consists of 15 residues. J lost 8 bases, V lost 2 bases, and 3 bases had no gene match. The authors made TCR beta libraries by quantitative 5'-RACE with molecular barcodes. One entry per CDR3 protein results from TCRdb running MiXCR on the 5' RACE reads. The data contain about 500,000 distinct CDR3 sequences, roughly 12% of them singletons. The sample taken for sequencing was blood, either unsorted or a sorted T cell fraction (not recorded which). The genes are TRBV5-1 and TRBJ2-1; 14 bases map to TRBD2. This clonotype originated in a male donor with ankylosing spondylitis. CDR3 nucleotides: TGCGCCAGCAGCTTCGGGACTAGCGGGAGTGATGAGCAGTTCTTC. Translating it yields CASSFGTSGSDEQFF.